The sequence of this T cell receptor (beta chain) was determined in a study of regulatory T cells in long-lasting Graves disease. The V gene end was trimmed by 7 bases and the J gene end by 7 bases; junction bases not matched to a gene: 5. Germline CDR1 reads SEHNR; CDR2 reads FQNEAQ (reference sequence). The CDR3 consists of 13 residues. Arm-PCR with iRepertoire HTBI primers amplified the CDR3 regions for these TCR beta libraries. TCRdb fed the multiplex PCR reads into MiXCR, producing one record per CDR3 protein. Here the sample spans around 460,000 distinct CDR3 sequences, about 20% being singletons. This clonotype appeared a few times. No antigen is known for it. Study results and limitations: Favoring TRBV28, TRBJ1-2 and TRBJ2-5 was a feature seen in persistent disease. Not thyroid tissue but only peripheral blood was studied.

Time point given: persistent/refractory GD, antithyroid drugs over 5 years with positive TRAb. Following extraction of RNA from PBMCs, that RNA was used to make the TCR library. The authors drew patients from an endocrinology department in Xi'an, China. The clonotype originates from a female donor with Graves disease. The V and J genes are TRBV7-9 and TRBJ1-5, with TRBD1 matching 9 bases. The material was peripheral blood mononuclear cells (PBMCs), obtained when the disease was refractory, from a patient treated with antithyroid drugs. The CDR3 coding sequence is TGTGCCAGCAACCGACAGGGGGAACAGCCCCAGCATTTT. It translates to CASNRQGEQPQHF.